This entry describes one TCR beta chain. These data are taken from a study of blood T cell repertoires in COVID-19. The wider study: Some COVID-19 samples were acute and others convalescent; all came from the United States, Italy and Spain.

Method: immunoSEQ multiplex PCR; TCRdb's copy keeps in-frame clones and lacks some. The sample carries about 230,000 clones, about 87% recorded once. J was trimmed by 1 base and V by 4 bases; bases with no gene match: 3. CDR3 length: 15 amino acids. Germline values: CDR1 KGHDR, CDR2 SFDVKD. The sequencing input was PBMCs or T cells enriched from blood (not recorded which). The clonotype comes from a woman in her 40s with acute COVID-19. This chain connects TRBV24-1 to TRBJ1-5; the match to TRBD1 covers 7 bases. DNA for the CDR3: TGTGCCACCAGTGAACCACAGGGGAGCAATCAGCCCCAGCATTTT. It specifies CATSEPQGSNQPQHF.